The subject of this entry is one TCR beta chain. The antigen is not known. PCR employed 60 Vbeta and 13 Jbeta primers. Method: immunoSEQ multiplex PCR; TCRdb's copy keeps in-frame clones and lacks some. Among approximately 74,000 clones listed, roughly 60% were seen once. The data originate from a study of cytomegalovirus exposure and HLA in healthy donors. Study results and limitations: In a later analysis, an Asian-associated ancestry cluster reportedly showed fewer N-insertions than the roughly 690-donor mean.

CDR3 length: 16 residues. Trimming removed 1 base from V and 4 bases from J; junction bases left unmatched: 8. Germline V gives CDR1 MGHDK, CDR2 SYGVNS. The chain couples TRBV25-1 to TRBJ1-2, with 8 bases lining up with TRBD1. The TCR comes from a young man in good health and CMV-seropositive. The specimen sequenced was PBMCs. The CDR3 spells CASSESRQGTLYGYTF. CDR3 sequence (DNA): TGTGCCAGCAGTGAATCCCGACAGGGGACACTCTATGGCTACACCTTC.